This T cell receptor (beta chain) was sequenced in a study of regulatory T cells in long-lasting Graves disease. Time point described: persistent/refractory GD, antithyroid drugs over 5 years with positive TRAb. From RNA extracted from PBMCs, the TCR library was made. Trimming stripped 3 bases from V and 3 bases from J, with 17 bases between. The CDR3 spans 16 residues. The authors built TCR beta libraries using iRepertoire HTBI primers and Arm-PCR of CDR3 regions. TCRdb fed the multiplex PCR reads into MiXCR, producing one record per CDR3 protein. The sample holds fewer than 600,000 distinct CDR3 sequences, less than 25% seen once. This clonotype was counted at least ten times.

The V call is TRBV12-3 or TRBV12-4, the J call TRBJ1-1, with D maybe TRBD1 (5 bases). Sequenced here: peripheral blood mononuclear cells (PBMCs), sampled when the disease was refractory, from a patient treated with antithyroid drugs. The clonotype originates from a female donor with Graves disease. The CDR3 DNA sequence: TGTGCCAGCAGTTTCGAGGATCCTACCAGGGACACTGAAGCTTTCTTT. It is translated as CASSFEDPTRDTEAFF.